This T cell receptor (beta chain) is drawn from a study of cytomegalovirus exposure and HLA in healthy donors. Study summary: HLA-typed donors contributed approximately 92 million unique TCRs, which were held in an early data release.

PCR employed 60 Vbeta and 13 Jbeta primers. Some clones are missing from TCRdb's copy, which holds only in-frame ones; the method was immunoSEQ multiplex PCR. Its table lists under 85,000 clones. Comments on this clone: Its antigen is as yet unknown.

Study-wide results and caveats: Reportedly, cytomegalovirus status was diagnosed with high sensitivity and specificity. Later analysis found that TCR beta chains associated with HLA were more clonally expanded than other, equally common chains. A later analysis reportedly found fewer N-insertions in an Asian-associated ancestry cluster than the approximately 730-donor mean.

CDR1 is WNHNN, CDR2 SYGVQD, per germline (reference sequence). There are 16 residues in the CDR3. V shed 6 bases, J shed 6 bases, and the junction held 16 bases outside the gene matches. This rearrangement joins TRBV10-1 to TRBJ1-2, with 7 nucleotides matching TRBD1. This sequence originates from a boy between 10 and 17 years old in good health and CMV-seronegative. Sequencing input: PBMCs. The CDR3 sequence: CASSQGQVWGAHGYTF. CDR3 DNA sequence: TGCGCCAGCAGCCAAGGACAGGTCTGGGGCGCGCATGGCTACACCTTC.